The 8 T cell receptor beta chains given below trace back to one sample, sequenced in a study of T cell repertoires in cytomegalovirus infection. TCRdb redid the calling of the reads with MiXCR, one entry per CDR3 protein. The sample shows roughly 70,000 distinct CDR3 sequences, about 20% of them seen only once. What these receptors recognize is not known. Here the sequenced sample was CD8+ T cells from cultured PBMCs, taken from culture after CMV antigen stimulation. The receptors shown here come from a human donor in good health (CMV status not recorded). Some clones in this sample may be carry-over from other donors' samples.

V is TRBV6-1 and J is TRBJ2-3, with D maybe TRBD2 (6 bases). This CDR3 region has 15 residues. Trimming stripped 2 bases from V and 1 base from J, with 10 bases between. Looked up from germline, CDR1 is MNHNS and CDR2 is SASEGT. The CDR3 DNA sequence: TGTGCCAGCAGTGAAACTAGCCCCCGCACAGATACGCAGTATTTT. This translates into CASSETSPRTDTQYF.

The chain links TRBV4-3 to TRBJ2-7; D gene ambiguous. V was cut by 1 base and J by 6 bases, with 13 bases left in between. This CDR3 has 14 residues. The germline V gene encodes CDR1 LGHNA and CDR2 YSLEER. The CDR3 nucleotides read TGCGCCAGCAGCCAAGCCGCTGGCCCACGCGAGCAGTACTTC. Translation gives CASSQAAGPREQYF.

This clonotype appeared many times. This chain joins TRBV6-5 and TRBJ1-2, with D perhaps matching TRBD1 (5 bases). Germline V gene lookup returns CDR1 MNHEY and CDR2 SVGAGI. V dropped 0 bases and J dropped 4 bases, with 21 bases sitting between them. CDR3 length: 18 residues. Here the CDR3 reads CASSYSIVSPGRLYGYTF. CDR3 sequence (DNA): TGTGCCAGCAGTTACTCGATTGTCTCCCCGGGGCGGCTCTATGGCTACACCTTC.

Concerning this clonotype: One end of the junction is discordant with germline, which a read error may explain. The V gene is TRBV27, the J gene TRBJ2-7; 8 nucleotides align to TRBD1. Germline CDR1 reads MNHEY; CDR2 reads SMNVEV (reference sequence). The CDR3 sequence is 14 residues long. The CDR3 nucleotides are TGTGACAGCAGTTTCGCCAGGGGGCCCTACGAGCAGTACTTC. Translating gives CDSSFARGPYEQYF.

The chain joins TRBV7-2 to TRBJ2-2; D is unresolved. This CDR3 is 13 amino acids long. Germline V gene lookup returns CDR1 SGHTA and CDR2 FQGNSA. Between the trimmed V and J ends, which lost 5 bases and 7 bases, there was a span of 11 bases. DNA for the CDR3: TGTGCCAGCAGCCCCCCACCGGTCGGGGAGCTGTTTTTT. This translates into CASSPPPVGELFF.

The gene calls are TRBV19 and TRBJ2-5; unclear D gene. V gave up 3 bases and J gave up 2 bases, with 10 bases separating them. Germline assignment: CDR1 LNHDA and CDR2 SQIVND (reference sequence). The CDR3 is made up of 14 amino acids. The CDR3 DNA sequence: TGTGCCAGTAGTATTTCCTGGATGCAAGAGACCCAGTACTTC. It codes for CASSISWMQETQYF.

This clonotype was picked up a small number of times. The V gene is TRBV7-9, the J gene TRBJ1-5; D not resolved. Trimming took off 5 bases at V and 2 bases at J, with 4 bases between the two ends. This CDR3 spans 12 amino acids. Per the germline V gene, CDR1 is SEHNR and CDR2 is FQNEAQ (reference sequence). CDR3 in amino acids: CASSAGNQPQHF. The CDR3 DNA reads TGTGCCAGCAGCGCAGGCAATCAGCCCCAGCATTTT.

This clonotype has only a few counts. The chain is built from TRBV7-8 and TRBJ1-1; 8 bases line up with TRBD1. The CDR3 loop spans 15 amino acids. V lost 5 bases to trimming and J lost 4 bases; unmatched junction nucleotides: 9. Germline values: CDR1 SGHVS, CDR2 FQNEAQ. CDR3 nucleotide sequence: TGTGCCAGCAGCCCACGGACAGGGCAGGGCACTGAAGCTTTCTTT. This encodes CASSPRTGQGTEAFF.